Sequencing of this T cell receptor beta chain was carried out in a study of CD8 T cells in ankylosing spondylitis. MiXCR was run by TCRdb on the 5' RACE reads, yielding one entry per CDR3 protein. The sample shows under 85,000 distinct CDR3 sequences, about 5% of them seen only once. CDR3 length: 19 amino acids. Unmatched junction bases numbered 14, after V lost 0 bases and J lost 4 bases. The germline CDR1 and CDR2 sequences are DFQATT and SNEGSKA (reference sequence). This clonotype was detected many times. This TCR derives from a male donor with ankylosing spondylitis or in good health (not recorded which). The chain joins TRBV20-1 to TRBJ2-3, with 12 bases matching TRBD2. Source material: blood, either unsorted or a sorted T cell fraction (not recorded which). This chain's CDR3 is CSARDISGTSGRTPDTQYF. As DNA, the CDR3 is TGCAGTGCTAGAGACATATCCGGGACTAGCGGGCGGACTCCAGATACGCAGTATTTT.